This T cell receptor (beta chain) emerged from a study of Tregs in tolerant kidney transplant recipients. Some clones are missing from TCRdb's copy, which holds only in-frame ones; the method was immunoSEQ multiplex PCR. In the table there are tens of thousands of clones, around 84% of which are singletons. Unstimulated Tregs (CD4+CD25+CD127-) and CD4+CD25- non-Tregs were sorted from PBMCs. A single count supports this clone. The germline V gene has CDR1 MNHEY and CDR2 SVGAGI. CDR3 length: 13 residues. V trimming: 4 bases; J trimming: 7 bases; junction bases outside the gene matches: 6. The sequence derives from a human donor in good health. The J gene is TRBJ1-2, the V gene TRBV6-5; 7 bases match TRBD1. Sequenced sample: CD4+ T cells from blood. In DNA, the CDR3 is TGTGCCAGCAGTTGGAGGGGGCGCTCTGGCTACACCTTC. It codes for CASSWRGRSGYTF.